This T cell receptor beta chain was sequenced in a study of T cell changes during pregnancy in multiple sclerosis. Clones were read by immunoSEQ multiplex PCR, and TCRdb kept only the in-frame ones, dropping some. The table lists 25,000 to 40,000 clones, about 91% of them singletons, with approximately 6.1% in the top ten. Per the germline V gene, CDR1 is MNHEY and CDR2 is SMNVEV (reference sequence). The CDR3 loop spans 15 amino acids. Trimming took 0 bases from V and 2 from J; bases not matched to a gene: 3. This chain connects TRBV27 to TRBJ2-7; 8 bases agree with TRBD2. The TCR comes from a female donor with multiple sclerosis, enrolled in a pregnancy study. The sample here was CD8+ T cells from peripheral blood mononuclear cells, taken in the second trimester of pregnancy. The CDR3 bases are TGTGCCAGCAGTTTATCGGGACTAGTTACCTACGAGCAGTACTTC. Translated, it gives CASSLSGLVTYEQYF.